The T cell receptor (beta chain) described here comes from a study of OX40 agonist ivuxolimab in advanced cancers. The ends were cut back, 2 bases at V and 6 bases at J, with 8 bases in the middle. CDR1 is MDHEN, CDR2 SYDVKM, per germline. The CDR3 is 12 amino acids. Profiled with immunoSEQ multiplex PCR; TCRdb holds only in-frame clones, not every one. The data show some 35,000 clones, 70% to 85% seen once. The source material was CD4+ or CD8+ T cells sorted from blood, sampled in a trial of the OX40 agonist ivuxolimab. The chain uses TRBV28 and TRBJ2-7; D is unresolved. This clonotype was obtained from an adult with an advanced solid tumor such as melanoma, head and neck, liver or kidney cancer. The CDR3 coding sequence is TGTGCCAGCAGTTTACGACCCCTCGAGCAGTACTTC. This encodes CASSLRPLEQYF.